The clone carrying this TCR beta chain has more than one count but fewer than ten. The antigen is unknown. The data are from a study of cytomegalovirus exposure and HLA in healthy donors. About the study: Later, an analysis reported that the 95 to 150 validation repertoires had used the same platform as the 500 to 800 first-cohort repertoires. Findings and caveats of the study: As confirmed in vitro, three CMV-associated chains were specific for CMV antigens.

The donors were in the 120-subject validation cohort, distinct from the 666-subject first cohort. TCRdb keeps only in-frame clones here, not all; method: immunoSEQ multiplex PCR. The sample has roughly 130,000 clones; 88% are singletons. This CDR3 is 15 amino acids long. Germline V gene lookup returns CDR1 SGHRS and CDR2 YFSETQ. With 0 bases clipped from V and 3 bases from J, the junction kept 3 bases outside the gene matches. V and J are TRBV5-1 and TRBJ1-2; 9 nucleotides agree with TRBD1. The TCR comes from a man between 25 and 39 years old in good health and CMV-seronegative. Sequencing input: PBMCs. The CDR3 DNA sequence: TGCGCCAGCAGCTTGGGGACAGGGGTGGACTATGGCTACACCTTC. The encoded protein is CASSLGTGVDYGYTF. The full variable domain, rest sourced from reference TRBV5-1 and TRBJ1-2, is KAGVTQTPRYLIKTRGQQVTLSCSPISGHRSVSWYQQTPGQGLQFLFEYFSETQRNKGNFPGRFSGRQFSNSRSEMNVSTLELGDSALYLCASSLGTGVDYGYTFGSGTRLTVV.